This T cell receptor beta chain stems from a study of technical replicates of blood from several donors. The trim removed 3 bases at V and 0 bases at J, leaving 3 bases unmatched. Germline loops: CDR1 MNHEY, CDR2 SMNVEV (reference sequence). This CDR3 is 15 amino acids long. Assay: immunoSEQ multiplex PCR; the TCRdb copy retains only in-frame clones and omits some. The top ten clones hold approximately 0.4% of a sample with 65,000 to 85,000 clones, 80% to 95% of them seen once. The receptor was isolated from a human donor in good health. V usage is TRBV27 and J usage is TRBJ2-3, with 7 bases aligning to TRBD1. Material: T cells isolated from PBMCs. CDR3 sequence: CASSLYRGSTDTQYF. The CDR3 nucleotides are TGTGCCAGCAGTTTGTACAGGGGCAGCACAGATACGCAGTATTTT.